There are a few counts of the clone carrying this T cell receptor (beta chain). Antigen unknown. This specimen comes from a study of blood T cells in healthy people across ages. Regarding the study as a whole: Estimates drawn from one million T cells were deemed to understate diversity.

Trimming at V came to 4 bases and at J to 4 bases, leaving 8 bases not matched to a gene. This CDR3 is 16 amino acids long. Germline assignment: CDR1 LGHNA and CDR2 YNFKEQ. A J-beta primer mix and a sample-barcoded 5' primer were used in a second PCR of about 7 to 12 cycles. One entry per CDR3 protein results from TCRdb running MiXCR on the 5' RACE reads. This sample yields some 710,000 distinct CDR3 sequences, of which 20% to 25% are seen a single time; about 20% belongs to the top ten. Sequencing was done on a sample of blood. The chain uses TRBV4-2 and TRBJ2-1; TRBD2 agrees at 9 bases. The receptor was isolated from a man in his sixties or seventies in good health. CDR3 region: CASSPLAGVRYNEQFF. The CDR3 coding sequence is TGTGCCAGCAGCCCGTTAGCGGGAGTTCGGTACAATGAGCAGTTCTTC.